Below are 7 T cell receptor beta chains sequenced from a single sample in a study of Graves' ophthalmopathy and Graves' hyperthyroidism (dated by TCRdb to 2017 to 2018). Sequencing took place on an Illumina HiSeq 2000. For repertoire sequencing, TCR beta CDR3 regions were amplified from RNA transcripts. The first round of RT-PCR was done with HTBI primers and the Qiagen OneStep RT-PCR kit, and was followed by a second round of multiplex PCR, then size selection and purification. TCRdb itself trimmed the public reads at Q25 with fastp, ran MiXCR and retained productive beta chains. Identical CDR3 protein sequences are pooled into one entry, listed with their most common genes and DNA. The sample records 300,000 to 450,000 distinct CDR3 sequences, approximately 17% of which are singletons. Of the sample, 2% to 2.5% is held by the ten largest clones. Input material: peripheral blood. The receptors were gathered from an adult woman with stable Graves' hyperthyroidism.

This clonotype was detected many times. The J gene is TRBJ2-7, the V gene TRBV2; TRBD2 matches at 7 bases. CDR3 length equals 14 residues. V was clipped by 10 bases and J by 0 bases; unmatched bases: 9. Germline CDR1 and CDR2: SNHLY and FYNNEI. CDR3 in DNA: TGTGCCACAACACTAGCGATGAGCTCCTACGAGCAGTACTTC. The encoded protein is CATTLAMSSYEQYF.

There are many counts of this clonotype. The chain has TRBV12-3 or TRBV12-4 and TRBJ1-5, with D possibly TRBD1 on 5 matching bases. Deletions cut 3 bases from V and 0 bases from J, with 9 bases between. This CDR3 has 15 residues. This CDR3 is CASSFRDLSNQPQHF. Here the CDR3 DNA reads TGTGCCAGCAGTTTTAGGGACCTTAGCAATCAGCCCCAGCATTTT.

The V gene is TRBV6-1, the J gene TRBJ2-5, with a possible D match to TRBD1 (5 bases). Germline loops: CDR1 MNHNS, CDR2 SASEGT. The germline V and J ends were trimmed by 8 bases and 5 bases, with 24 bases remaining between them. The CDR3 spans 16 residues. CDR3 sequence reads: CASAPPLGVVGETQYF. The CDR3, as DNA: TGTGCCAGCGCCCCACCTCTAGGGGTGGTCGGGGAGACCCAGTACTTC.

This clonotype was seen ten or more times. The chain carries TRBV19 and TRBJ1-2; D not resolved. This CDR3 is built from 14 residues. Germline CDR1 is LNHDA and CDR2 is SQIVND (reference sequence). With 7 bases removed from V and 0 bases from J, the gap between germline ends came to 12 bases. CDR3 nucleotides: TGTGCCAGTATGATGACGGTTTCTAACTATGGCTACACCTTC. It yields the protein CASMMTVSNYGYTF.

About this clonotype: At one end the junction does not follow the germline gene, possibly because of a read error. The chain uses TRBV12-3 or TRBV12-4 and TRBJ2-7; 12 bases map to TRBD2. The CDR3 loop spans 17 amino acids. The CDR3 DNA is TGTGCCAGCAGTTTTCGGACTAGCGGGACGATGGCTTACGATCAGTACTTC. Amino acids: CASSFRTSGTMAYDQYF.

This clonotype has ten or more counts. The V and J genes are TRBV5-5 and TRBJ1-1; D is possibly TRBD1 (6 bases). The CDR3 length is 16 residues. Germline V gives CDR1 SGHKS, CDR2 YYEKEE (reference sequence). V was trimmed by 0 bases and J by 1 base, leaving 13 bases between them. The CDR3 nucleotides read TGTGCCAGCAGCTTGGTTTTGCGGGGGGCGAACACTGAAGCTTTCTTT. It codes for CASSLVLRGANTEAFF.

In its sample, this clonotype was seen many times. The chain recombines TRBV30 with TRBJ2-2, with a tentative D call TRBD2 (6 bases). The germline V gene encodes CDR1 GTSNPN and CDR2 SVGIG (reference sequence). The length of the CDR3 is 14 residues. The V end lost 1 base, the J end lost 0 bases, and 6 bases lay between the germline ends. CDR3: CAWSGGANTGELFF. For the CDR3, the DNA is TGTGCCTGGAGTGGCGGGGCGAACACCGGGGAGCTGTTTTTT.